This TCR beta chain is from a study of T-cell memory formation after mild COVID-19. The study, taken as a whole, reports: Later expanders leaned CD4+, whereas clones that contracted between day 15 and 85 were balanced CD4/CD8.

The sample holds a few counts of this clonotype. Its antigen is still unknown. The length of the CDR3 is 17 residues. Germline V gives CDR1 SEHNR, CDR2 FQNEAQ (reference sequence). V shed 3 bases and J 1 base; nucleotides not matched to a gene: 7. TCRalpha and TCRbeta libraries used 5'RACE with constant-segment primers and UMIs. TCRdb re-analysed the 5' RACE reads in MiXCR, keeping a single row per CDR3 protein. The top ten hold approximately 13% of the sample, which has a few hundred thousand distinct CDR3 sequences, 25% to 30% seen once. Sequencing was done on a sample of PBMCs or a T cell subset sorted from them (not recorded which). This sequence originates from an adult woman who had mild COVID-19 (a few samples of this study predate the infection). Cell type and time point are not known. The chain uses TRBV7-9 and TRBJ2-2, with 8 bases matching TRBD2. The chain's CDR3 is CASSFPPGGLNTGELFF. The CDR3 DNA reads as TGTGCCAGCAGCTTCCCCCCGGGAGGGCTGAACACCGGGGAGCTGTTTTTT.